The clone carrying this TCR beta chain was observed once. Its specificity is unknown. These data belong to a study of shared clonotypes between healthy human individuals. Positive CCR7 selection of CD45RO-negative cells yielded the naive CD8 cells, and terminally differentiated effector memory CD45RA+ cells were excluded. This CDR3 is built from 14 residues. Trimming removed 0 bases at V and 4 bases at J, with 9 bases between. Germline CDR1 and CDR2: SGDLS and YYNGEE. Study outcomes and limitations: The sole specimen, blood, was sampled, and tissue repertoires likely differ.

Here immunoSEQ multiplex PCR was the method, and the copy in TCRdb shows in-frame clones only, minus some. The data contain about 2 million clones, about 95% of them seen just once; the ten biggest clones take up 0.95% to 1.5%. The specimen was naive CD8+ T cells sorted from blood. The V gene is TRBV9, the J gene TRBJ2-3; possibly TRBD2 for D (5 bases). This receptor was identified in a man aged 18 to 29 in good health. The CDR3: CASSVELVPDTQYF. Here the CDR3 DNA reads TGTGCCAGCAGCGTAGAACTAGTCCCAGATACGCAGTATTTT.